This is a list of T cell receptor beta chains from one sample in a study of cytomegalovirus exposure and HLA in healthy donors. TCRdb's table, derived via immunoSEQ multiplex PCR, lists solely in-frame clones and lacks some. Of under 200,000 clones detected, approximately 81% appear once; the ten largest clones hold over 1.1%. The sequenced material came from PBMCs. Every receptor here comes from a man younger than 35 in good health and CMV-seronegative. CDR3s include the opening cysteine and the closing phenylalanine or tryptophan. D genes are given only for firm matches. The size field is filled for only some rows; it gives once, few, many or a size class.

size: .; V: TRBV19; J: TRBJ2-6; D: .; DNA: TGTGCCAGTAGTATGCCGGGACACGGTGGAGCTGGGGCCAACGTCCTGACTTTC; CDR3: CASSMPGHGGAGANVLTF
size: few; V: TRBV9; J: TRBJ1-1; D: .; DNA: TGTGCCAGCAGCGGAGAGGGGAACACTGAAGCTTTCTTT; CDR3: CASSGEGNTEAFF
size: .; V: TRBV5-1; J: TRBJ2-3; D: .; DNA: TGCGCCAGCAGCTCGGTGACCGGGTCGGATACGCAGTATTTT; CDR3: CASSSVTGSDTQYF
size: .; V: TRBV28; J: TRBJ2-7; D: TRBD1; DNA: TGTGCCAGCAGTTTGAGCAGGGGGCGTGAGCAGTACTTC; CDR3: CASSLSRGREQYF
size: few; V: TRBV5-4; J: TRBJ1-1; D: TRBD1; DNA: TGTGCCAGCAGCCATGACAGGGGAGTACGCATGAACACTGAAGCTTTCTTT; CDR3: CASSHDRGVRMNTEAFF
size: .; V: TRBV5-1; J: TRBJ2-7; D: TRBD1; DNA: TGCGCCAGCAGCTTGGGGACAGGGAGCTCCTACGAGCAGTACTTC; CDR3: CASSLGTGSSYEQYF
size: .; V: TRBV28; J: TRBJ1-2; D: TRBD1; DNA: TGTGCCAGCAGTTTATGGGGCAGGGGGTATGGCTACACCTTC; CDR3: CASSLWGRGYGYTF
size: .; V: TRBV19; J: TRBJ1-5; D: TRBD1; DNA: TGTGCCAGTAGTACTGGGACAGGGGGCGGTCAGCCCCAGCATTTT; CDR3: CASSTGTGGGQPQHF
size: .; V: TRBV10-2; J: TRBJ2-7; D: .; DNA: TGCGCCAGCAGGGGGTCGCGGGCCAGCTCCTACGAGCAGTACTTC; CDR3: CASRGSRASSYEQYF
size: .; V: TRBV7-2; J: TRBJ2-7; D: .; DNA: TGTGCCAGCAGCTTAGTGGGGGACACTTACGAGCAGTACTTC; CDR3: CASSLVGDTYEQYF
size: .; V: TRBV6-5; J: TRBJ1-5; D: TRBD1; DNA: TGTGCCAGCGGGGACAGGGCTTATCAGCCCCAGCATTTT; CDR3: CASGDRAYQPQHF
size: .; V: TRBV7-2; J: TRBJ1-2; D: .; DNA: TGTGCCAGCAGCTTAGTAGGGGGGGACCGCTATGGCTACACCTTC; CDR3: CASSLVGGDRYGYTF
size: .; V: TRBV21-1; J: TRBJ1-1; D: .; DNA: TGTGCCAGCCGAGAGGTCGGGGGGGACACTGAAGCTTTCTTT; CDR3: CASREVGGDTEAFF
size: .; V: TRBV19; J: TRBJ2-7; D: .; DNA: TGTGCCAGTAGTACCCCCCCCTTAGTCCCCCTCGAGCCCTACGAGCAGTACTTC; CDR3: CASSTPPLVPLEPYEQYF
size: few; V: TRBV5-6; J: TRBJ1-2; D: .; DNA: TGTGCCAGCAGCTTGGAAGGACAGTATGGCTACACCTTC; CDR3: CASSLEGQYGYTF
size: .; V: TRBV4-3; J: TRBJ2-7; D: TRBD2; DNA: TGCGCCAGCAGCCAAGCGACTAGCGCAGCCTCCTACGAGCAGTACTTC; CDR3: CASSQATSAASYEQYF
size: .; V: TRBV7-2; J: TRBJ2-7; D: TRBD1; DNA: TGTGCCAGCAGCTTAGTGGGACAGGGAATGTCCGAGCAGTACTTC; CDR3: CASSLVGQGMSEQYF
size: once; V: TRBV4-3; J: TRBJ2-1; D: TRBD2; DNA: TGCGCCAGCAGCCAAGAACGGAAACTAGCGGGACCCACTCAGGACAATGAGCAGTTCTTC; CDR3: CASSQERKLAGPTQDNEQFF
size: .; V: TRBV27; J: TRBJ2-7; D: .; DNA: TGTGCCAGCAGTTATGGCATCCACCTCATCTACGAGCAGTACTTC; CDR3: CASSYGIHLIYEQYF
size: .; V: TRBV6-6; J: TRBJ1-2; D: .; DNA: TGTGCCAGCAGTACAGCCTGGGGCTACACCTTC; CDR3: CASSTAWGYTF
size: .; V: TRBV4-3; J: TRBJ1-5; D: .; DNA: TGCGCCAGCAGCCAAGGGGAGAATCAGCCCCAGCATTTT; CDR3: CASSQGENQPQHF
size: .; V: TRBV7-9; J: TRBJ2-7; D: .; DNA: TGTTCCAGCAGCCCTTCCGGACCGGGACTTGGGAGGCAGTACTTC; CDR3: CSSSPSGPGLGRQYF
size: .; V: TRBV4-3; J: TRBJ2-7; D: .; DNA: TGCGCCAGCAGCCAGGGGCAAGGTCACTCCTACGAGCAGTACTTC; CDR3: CASSQGQGHSYEQYF
size: few; V: TRBV6-5; J: TRBJ2-5; D: .; DNA: TGTGCCAGCAGCCTCGAGCCCTCACAAGAGACCCAGTACTTC; CDR3: CASSLEPSQETQYF
size: .; V: TRBV4-3; J: TRBJ1-5; D: .; DNA: TGCGCCAGCAGCCAAGATCTGGCAGGGGTTAGCAATCAGCCCCAGCATTTT; CDR3: CASSQDLAGVSNQPQHF
size: .; V: TRBV19; J: TRBJ2-1; D: .; DNA: TGTGCCAGTAGTATTCGGCTAAAGGGGGATAATGAGCAGTTCTTC; CDR3: CASSIRLKGDNEQFF
size: .; V: TRBV21-1; J: TRBJ2-7; D: .; DNA: TGTGCCAGCTTCCTAAAGCCCCCCCGGGAGGAGCAGTACTTC; CDR3: CASFLKPPREEQYF
size: .; V: TRBV5-1; J: TRBJ2-5; D: .; DNA: TGCGCCAGCAGCTTGACGGACATAACAGAGACCCAGTACTTC; CDR3: CASSLTDITETQYF
size: .; V: TRBV14; J: TRBJ2-1; D: .; DNA: TGTGCCAGCAGCCCCCTAGGAGCGATAAACAATGAGCAGTTCTTC; CDR3: CASSPLGAINNEQFF
size: .; V: TRBV7-2; J: TRBJ2-3; D: .; DNA: TGTGCCAGCAGCTTAGCGGGAGCGGAAGATACGCAGTATTTT; CDR3: CASSLAGAEDTQYF
size: few; V: TRBV28; J: TRBJ2-5; D: .; DNA: TGTGCCAGCAGTCTCCCCGTCGACACCCAAGAGACCCAGTACTTC; CDR3: CASSLPVDTQETQYF
size: .; V: TRBV6-5; J: TRBJ2-7; D: .; DNA: TGTGCCAGCAGTTATATGACTAGTAGTTCATCCGAGCAGTACTTC; CDR3: CASSYMTSSSSEQYF
size: .; V: TRBV4-2; J: TRBJ1-3; D: .; DNA: TGTGCCAGCAGCCCAATAGCAGGGGATCTTGGAAACACCATATATTTT; CDR3: CASSPIAGDLGNTIYF
size: .; V: TRBV7-2; J: TRBJ2-3; D: TRBD2; DNA: TGTGCCAGCAGCTTACTAGCGGGGTCGAGAGATACGCAGTATTTT; CDR3: CASSLLAGSRDTQYF
size: .; V: TRBV7-9; J: TRBJ2-2; D: .; DNA: TGTGCCAGCAGCCTCTACGGGGAGCTGTTTTTT; CDR3: CASSLYGELFF
size: .; V: TRBV4-3; J: TRBJ2-2; D: TRBD2; DNA: TGCGCCAGCAGCCAAGAGCGGGAGGGAGCGTTCACCGGGGAGCTGTTTTTT; CDR3: CASSQEREGAFTGELFF
size: .; V: TRBV9; J: TRBJ1-4; D: .; DNA: TGTGCCAGCAGCGCCTTCTCCTCTGCTAATGAAAAACTGTTTTTT; CDR3: CASSAFSSANEKLFF
size: .; V: TRBV7-9; J: TRBJ2-1; D: .; DNA: TGTTCCAGCCGACAGCTTCGGAATGAGCAGTTCTTC; CDR3: CSSRQLRNEQFF
size: .; V: TRBV5-1; J: TRBJ1-2; D: TRBD1; DNA: TGCGCCAGCAGCCATTGGGACAGACGCGTGGGGTTTGGCTACACCTTC; CDR3: CASSHWDRRVGFGYTF
size: .; V: TRBV9; J: TRBJ1-1; D: TRBD1; DNA: TGTGCCAGCAGCCCGGGACAGGGGAACACTGAAGCTTTCTTT; CDR3: CASSPGQGNTEAFF
size: .; V: TRBV5-4; J: TRBJ2-7; D: TRBD1; DNA: TGTGCCAGCAGCTCCTCCGGGACAGGCTACGAGCAGTACTTC; CDR3: CASSSSGTGYEQYF
size: .; V: TRBV9; J: TRBJ1-6; D: .; DNA: TGTGCCAGCAGCGTAGGAGTGGACAGCCACTATAATTCACCCCTCCACTTT; CDR3: CASSVGVDSHYNSPLHF
size: .; V: TRBV4-2; J: TRBJ2-1; D: .; DNA: TGTGCCAGCAGCCAAGGGAGGGCCGAGGGTGAGCAGTTCTTC; CDR3: CASSQGRAEGEQFF
size: .; V: TRBV9; J: TRBJ2-7; D: TRBD2; DNA: TGTGCCAGCAGCGTGGGGGGGGTAGGCGAGCAGTACTTC; CDR3: CASSVGGVGEQYF
size: .; V: TRBV9; J: TRBJ2-5; D: .; DNA: TGTGCCAGCAGCGTAGGCACCACAGGTCAAGAGACCCAGTACTTC; CDR3: CASSVGTTGQETQYF
size: .; V: TRBV4-3; J: TRBJ2-1; D: .; DNA: TGCGCCAGCAGCCAAGATCCGGCCAGCGGATCCTACAATGAGCAGTTCTTC; CDR3: CASSQDPASGSYNEQFF